This T cell receptor (beta chain) originates from a study of CD8 T cells in ankylosing spondylitis. Each CDR3 protein gets one entry after TCRdb re-called the 5' RACE reads with MiXCR. The sample has 250,000 to 350,000 distinct CDR3 sequences, around 20% seen once; the top ten hold around 3.2%. From germline, CDR1 is DFQATT and CDR2 SNEGSKA (reference sequence). The CDR3 contains 15 residues. The trim removed 5 bases at V and 3 bases at J, leaving 10 bases unmatched. This clonotype was counted between two and nine times. The V and J genes are TRBV20-1 and TRBJ2-1, with 7 nucleotides matching TRBD2. The TCR comes from a female donor with ankylosing spondylitis or in good health (not recorded which). The sequenced sample was blood, either unsorted or a sorted T cell fraction (not recorded which). The CDR3 DNA reads TGCAGTGCTGGGGGGGGAGAGGACTACTACAATGAGCAGTTCTTC. As protein: CSAGGGEDYYNEQFF.